The rows below give T cell receptor beta chains drawn from one sample of a study of blood T cell repertoires in COVID-19. Assay used: immunoSEQ multiplex PCR; TCRdb lists only in-frame clones, some missing. The sample lists 170,000 or so clones, roughly 84% occurring once. Sequenced material: peripheral blood. The receptors originated from a man younger than 35 with active or convalescent COVID-19. Both conserved end residues are part of each CDR3. A D gene is named only where the DNA matches it firmly. Clone size, where shown, is once, few, many, or a class for clones that have expanded.

v_gene	d_gene	j_gene	abundance	CDR3aa	CDR3nt
TRBV6-5	TRBD1	TRBJ1-2	.	CASRPDRTPNYGYTF	TGTGCCAGCAGACCGGACAGGACGCCTAACTATGGCTACACCTTC
TRBV6-4	.	TRBJ2-1	.	CASSDFRGEQFF	TGTGCCAGCAGTGACTTTCGAGGCGAGCAGTTCTTC
TRBV30	.	TRBJ2-2	.	CAWRDSTNTGELFF	TGTGCCTGGAGGGACTCTACGAACACCGGGGAGCTGTTTTTT
TRBV6-1	TRBD2	TRBJ2-3	many	CASSEDGGGTDTQYF	TGTGCCAGCAGTGAAGACGGGGGGGGCACAGATACGCAGTATTTT
TRBV11-2	.	TRBJ2-1	.	CASRSPRGSSYNEQFF	TGTGCCAGCAGGAGCCCCCGGGGAAGCTCCTACAATGAGCAGTTCTTC
TRBV28	.	TRBJ2-7	once	CASSSSYEQYF	TGTGCCAGCAGTTCCAGCTACGAGCAGTACTTC
TRBV6-5	.	TRBJ1-1	.	CASSYDPGNTEAFF	TGTGCCAGCAGTTACGATCCCGGTAACACTGAAGCTTTCTTT
TRBV19	.	TRBJ2-3	.	CASSTSGNPDTQYF	TGTGCCAGTAGTACGTCGGGTAACCCAGATACGCAGTATTTT
TRBV5-4	TRBD1	TRBJ2-7	.	CASSNRGPYEQYF	TGTGCCAGCAGCAACAGGGGACCCTACGAGCAGTACTTC
TRBV6-5	.	TRBJ1-5	.	CASRDGVSQIQPQHF	TGTGCCAGCAGGGACGGGGTGTCACAAATACAGCCCCAGCATTTT
TRBV3-1/TRBV3-2	.	TRBJ2-1	.	CASSQATGYNEQFF	TGTGCCAGCAGCCAGGCGACAGGATACAATGAGCAGTTCTTC
TRBV2	.	TRBJ1-1	.	CASGSSMNTEAFF	TGTGCCTCCGGGTCTTCAATGAACACTGAAGCTTTCTTT
TRBV7-7	.	TRBJ2-1	once	CASSLVAENEQFF	TGTGCTAGCAGCTTAGTCGCGGAGAATGAGCAGTTCTTC
TRBV7-9	TRBD1	TRBJ1-4	.	CASSLPGQGIEKLFF	TGTGCCAGCAGCTTACCGGGACAGGGCATTGAAAAACTGTTTTTT
TRBV2	.	TRBJ1-5	.	CASSLDSALSNQPQHF	TGTGCCAGCAGTCTGGACAGTGCCCTTAGCAATCAGCCCCAGCATTTT
TRBV11-3	.	TRBJ2-3	.	CASSKGGPDTQYF	TGTGCCAGCAGCAAAGGGGGTCCAGATACGCAGTATTTT
TRBV9	.	TRBJ2-6	.	CASSPGQLSGANVLTF	TGTGCCAGCAGCCCCGGACAGCTCTCTGGGGCCAACGTCCTGACTTTC
TRBV7-2	.	TRBJ2-7	.	CASSLIGTGSSYEQYF	TGTGCCAGCAGCTTAATAGGAACAGGGAGCTCCTACGAGCAGTACTTC
TRBV6-1	.	TRBJ1-1	.	CASSEPRVGREAFF	TGTGCCAGCAGTGAACCACGGGTGGGGCGAGAAGCTTTCTTT
TRBV5-1	TRBD1	TRBJ1-1	.	CASSPNAGGTEAFF	TGCGCCAGCAGCCCGAATGCAGGGGGCACTGAAGCTTTCTTT
TRBV11-2	TRBD1	TRBJ2-7	.	CASSLGGTGSYEQYF	TGTGCCAGCAGCTTAGGCGGGACAGGGTCCTACGAGCAGTACTTC
TRBV3-1/TRBV3-2	TRBD1	TRBJ2-7	.	CASSQGGDRRPSYEQYF	TGTGCCAGCAGCCAAGGTGGGGACAGGAGACCTTCCTACGAGCAGTACTTC
TRBV18	.	TRBJ1-2	.	CASSPGSRGSHFGYTF	TGTGCCAGCTCACCAGGGTCCCGGGGGAGTCACTTTGGCTACACCTTC
TRBV30	.	TRBJ2-7	.	CAWRYGSSYEQYF	TGTGCCTGGAGGTACGGGAGCTCCTACGAGCAGTACTTC
TRBV19	.	TRBJ1-3	.	CASSIKESGNTIYF	TGTGCCAGTAGTATAAAGGAGTCGGGAAACACCATATATTTT
TRBV5-3	TRBD1	TRBJ1-1	.	CARSRDRGTEAFF	TGTGCCAGAAGCAGGGACAGGGGCACTGAAGCTTTCTTT
TRBV6-2/TRBV6-3	TRBD2	TRBJ2-5	few	CASSPGRGDQETQYF	TGTGCCAGCAGCCCGGGGCGGGGGGACCAAGAGACCCAGTACTTC
TRBV24-1	TRBD2	TRBJ2-3	.	CATSGGGGRTDTQYF	TGTGCCACCAGTGGAGGCGGGGGTCGCACAGATACGCAGTATTTT
TRBV7-6	TRBD2	TRBJ2-3	.	CASSLRAGGHTTTDTQYF	TGTGCCAGCAGCTTAAGAGCGGGGGGCCATACTACCACAGATACGCAGTATTTT
TRBV11-3	.	TRBJ2-2	.	CASSFAMGSYTGELFF	TGTGCCAGCAGCTTCGCAATGGGCAGCTACACCGGGGAGCTGTTTTTT
TRBV30	.	TRBJ1-4	once	CAWSVLGGTNEKLFF	TGTGCCTGGAGTGTACTAGGGGGAACTAATGAAAAACTGTTTTTT
TRBV5-1	.	TRBJ1-1	.	CASSLTQGHTEAFF	TGCGCCAGCAGCTTGACCCAGGGTCACACTGAAGCTTTCTTT